This is a list of T cell receptor beta chains from one sample in a study of post-analysis software for immune sequencing data. TCRdb used MiXCR to reprocess the PCR reads, holding one entry per CDR3 protein. The sample includes about 460,000 distinct CDR3 sequences, nearly 45% of them seen just once. Sample: blood. These receptors came from a girl aged 10 to 17 with multiple sclerosis. CDR3s include the opening cysteine and the closing phenylalanine or tryptophan. Each record gives: D gene, J gene, clone size, V gene, CDR3 DNA, CDR3 protein. The D gene is left open where the match is weak. Size is stated for part of the rows, as once, few or many counts, or as a class when the clone is expanded.

d_call: TRBD1
j_call: TRBJ1-5
clone_size: NA
v_call: TRBV12-3/TRBV12-4
cdr3_nt: TGTGCCAGCAGTGACTCTAGACAGGGTCGGGGTCAGCCCCAGCATTTT
cdr3_aa: CASSDSRQGRGQPQHF

d_call: NA
j_call: TRBJ2-3
clone_size: NA
v_call: TRBV4-1
cdr3_nt: TGCGCCAGCCGACCGGGGGTGGGTTTATCAGATACGCAGTATTTT
cdr3_aa: CASRPGVGLSDTQYF

d_call: NA
j_call: TRBJ2-3
clone_size: NA
v_call: TRBV4-1
cdr3_nt: TGCGCCAGCAGCCACTCGCCTTCGGGGCAGGTCCCCACAGATACGCAGTATTTT
cdr3_aa: CASSHSPSGQVPTDTQYF

d_call: TRBD2
j_call: TRBJ2-3
clone_size: NA
v_call: TRBV12-3/TRBV12-4
cdr3_nt: TGTGCCGGCAGTCCGGCCCGGACTAGCGGGAGTTATGGCACAGATACGCAGTATTTT
cdr3_aa: CAGSPARTSGSYGTDTQYF

d_call: NA
j_call: TRBJ1-1
clone_size: few
v_call: TRBV18
cdr3_nt: TGTGCCAGCTCACCGGGGAGCACTGAAGCTTTCTTT
cdr3_aa: CASSPGSTEAFF

d_call: TRBD1
j_call: TRBJ1-2
clone_size: NA
v_call: TRBV20-1
cdr3_nt: TGCAGTGCTTCCAGGGGGCTAAGTTCGGGCTACACCTTC
cdr3_aa: CSASRGLSSGYTF

d_call: TRBD1
j_call: TRBJ1-1
clone_size: NA
v_call: TRBV20-1
cdr3_nt: TGCAGGGGACAGGGGGAGACTGAAGCTTTCTTT
cdr3_aa: CRGQGETEAFF

d_call: TRBD2
j_call: TRBJ2-1
clone_size: few
v_call: TRBV20-1
cdr3_nt: TGCAGCCCCCCGGGACTAGCCTACAATGAGCAGTTCTTC
cdr3_aa: CSPPGLAYNEQFF

d_call: NA
j_call: TRBJ1-5
clone_size: NA
v_call: TRBV2
cdr3_nt: TGTGCCAGCAGGCGGTCAGGACAGCCCCAGCATTTT
cdr3_aa: CASRRSGQPQHF

d_call: NA
j_call: TRBJ1-5
clone_size: NA
v_call: TRBV29-1
cdr3_nt: TGCAGCGTTGAATACCTAGCGGGAGTAGCAGATACGCAGCATTTT
cdr3_aa: CSVEYLAGVADTQHF

d_call: NA
j_call: TRBJ1-1
clone_size: NA
v_call: TRBV12-3/TRBV12-4
cdr3_nt: TGTGCCAGCAGTTCAGTGCTCATTGAAGCTTTCTTT
cdr3_aa: CASSSVLIEAFF

d_call: NA
j_call: TRBJ1-5
clone_size: NA
v_call: TRBV20-1
cdr3_nt: TGCAGTGCTAGAGATCGGGGGGACCCAAATCAGCCCCAGCATTTT
cdr3_aa: CSARDRGDPNQPQHF

d_call: TRBD2
j_call: TRBJ2-3
clone_size: NA
v_call: TRBV20-1
cdr3_nt: TGCAGTGCTAGGGATAGCGGGGGCACAGATACGCGGTATTTT
cdr3_aa: CSARDSGGTDTRYF

d_call: NA
j_call: TRBJ2-1
clone_size: NA
v_call: TRBV20-1
cdr3_nt: TGCAGTGCTTCCAGGGGTGGGAACAATGAGCAGTTCTTC
cdr3_aa: CSASRGGNNEQFF

d_call: NA
j_call: TRBJ2-3
clone_size: NA
v_call: TRBV20-1
cdr3_nt: TGCAGTGCTAGAGATGCTCGGGAGAGGGATACGCAGTATTTT
cdr3_aa: CSARDARERDTQYF

d_call: TRBD2
j_call: TRBJ2-3
clone_size: NA
v_call: TRBV7-8
cdr3_nt: TGTGCCAGCAGCTTTTTGCTAGCGGGCACCAGCACAGATACGCAGTATTTT
cdr3_aa: CASSFLLAGTSTDTQYF

d_call: NA
j_call: TRBJ2-5
clone_size: few
v_call: TRBV20-1
cdr3_nt: TGCAGTGCTAGATGGGACTCCCAAGAGACCCAGTACTTC
cdr3_aa: CSARWDSQETQYF

d_call: NA
j_call: TRBJ2-1
clone_size: few
v_call: TRBV20-1
cdr3_nt: TGCAGTGCTAGGCGAGAAGGCGAGCAGTTCTTC
cdr3_aa: CSARREGEQFF

d_call: TRBD2
j_call: TRBJ2-1
clone_size: few
v_call: TRBV5-1
cdr3_nt: TGCGCCAGCAGCGGCACTAGCGGAGTCTCCTACAATGAGCAGTTCTTC
cdr3_aa: CASSGTSGVSYNEQFF

d_call: TRBD1
j_call: TRBJ2-1
clone_size: NA
v_call: TRBV29-1
cdr3_nt: TGCAGCGTGATGACAGGGAACTACAATGAGCAGTTCTTC
cdr3_aa: CSVMTGNYNEQFF

d_call: TRBD2
j_call: TRBJ2-5
clone_size: NA
v_call: TRBV14
cdr3_nt: TGTGCCAGCAGCCAACCACTAGCGTTCCAAGAGACCCAGTACTTC
cdr3_aa: CASSQPLAFQETQYF

d_call: NA
j_call: TRBJ1-4
clone_size: NA
v_call: TRBV4-1
cdr3_nt: TGCGCCAGCAGCCAAGGTTTACAGGGACGTAATGAAAAACTGTTTTTT
cdr3_aa: CASSQGLQGRNEKLFF

d_call: NA
j_call: TRBJ1-2
clone_size: few
v_call: TRBV24-1
cdr3_nt: TGTGCCACCAGTGGAGACGGGTATGGCTACACCTTC
cdr3_aa: CATSGDGYGYTF

d_call: TRBD2
j_call: TRBJ2-7
clone_size: NA
v_call: TRBV27
cdr3_nt: TGTGCCAGCAGCTTAATGGGACTAGCGGGACCCGAGCAGTACTTC
cdr3_aa: CASSLMGLAGPEQYF

d_call: NA
j_call: TRBJ1-2
clone_size: NA
v_call: TRBV20-1
cdr3_nt: TGCAGTGCTAGAGGAGCCTATGGCTACACCTTC
cdr3_aa: CSARGAYGYTF

d_call: NA
j_call: TRBJ2-1
clone_size: few
v_call: TRBV28
cdr3_nt: TGTGCCAGCAGTTTACTAAGCGGGCCCGACAATGAGCAGTTCTTC
cdr3_aa: CASSLLSGPDNEQFF

d_call: NA
j_call: TRBJ2-1
clone_size: NA
v_call: TRBV12-3/TRBV12-4
cdr3_nt: TGTGCCAGCAGGTCCCTTAGCGGTATCTACAATGAGCAGTTCTTC
cdr3_aa: CASRSLSGIYNEQFF

d_call: TRBD1
j_call: TRBJ2-7
clone_size: NA
v_call: TRBV29-1
cdr3_nt: TGCAGCGTAACCGGGACAGGGTCCTACGAGCAGTACTTC
cdr3_aa: CSVTGTGSYEQYF

d_call: TRBD1
j_call: TRBJ1-1
clone_size: NA
v_call: TRBV5-1
cdr3_nt: TGCGCCAGCAGCTTGGCACAGGGAGGGGGCGGCACTGAAGCTTTCTTT
cdr3_aa: CASSLAQGGGGTEAFF

d_call: NA
j_call: TRBJ2-7
clone_size: NA
v_call: TRBV5-1
cdr3_nt: TGCGCCAGCAGCTTGGATCAGGGCTTATACGAGCAGTACTTC
cdr3_aa: CASSLDQGLYEQYF

d_call: TRBD2
j_call: TRBJ2-5
clone_size: NA
v_call: TRBV5-1
cdr3_nt: TGCGCCAGCAGCTTGGGTCTAGCGGGAGGGCAAGAGGCCCAGTACTTC
cdr3_aa: CASSLGLAGGQEAQYF

d_call: TRBD1
j_call: TRBJ1-1
clone_size: NA
v_call: TRBV27
cdr3_nt: TGTGCCAGCAGTCCCGGGACAGGCCTCTTGGAAGCTTTCTTT
cdr3_aa: CASSPGTGLLEAFF

d_call: NA
j_call: TRBJ2-7
clone_size: NA
v_call: TRBV6-1
cdr3_nt: TGTGCCAGCAGTGAAGGGAGGATGCAGTACTTC
cdr3_aa: CASSEGRMQYF

d_call: NA
j_call: TRBJ2-1
clone_size: few
v_call: TRBV7-2
cdr3_nt: TGTGCCAGCAGCTTAGCGAGGTGGGGCGAGAGATACAATGAGCAGTTCTTC
cdr3_aa: CASSLARWGERYNEQFF

d_call: NA
j_call: TRBJ1-4
clone_size: NA
v_call: TRBV7-9
cdr3_nt: TGTGCCAGCAGCTTAGGATCCGTTGCAACTAATGAAAAACTGTTTTTT
cdr3_aa: CASSLGSVATNEKLFF

d_call: NA
j_call: TRBJ2-1
clone_size: NA
v_call: TRBV27
cdr3_nt: TGTGCCAGCAGTTTAACTGAAGCCTACAATGAGCAGTTCTTC
cdr3_aa: CASSLTEAYNEQFF

d_call: NA
j_call: TRBJ2-1
clone_size: few
v_call: TRBV15
cdr3_nt: TGTGCCACCAGCAGAGATTCTGGGTCCTTCTCCAATGAGCAGTTCTTC
cdr3_aa: CATSRDSGSFSNEQFF

d_call: TRBD2
j_call: TRBJ2-5
clone_size: NA
v_call: TRBV3-1
cdr3_nt: TGTGCCAGCAGCCTAAGGAGATTCGGTCCGGGACTAGCGTCAGAGACCCAGTACTTC
cdr3_aa: CASSLRRFGPGLASETQYF

d_call: TRBD1
j_call: TRBJ1-4
clone_size: NA
v_call: TRBV29-1
cdr3_nt: TGCAGCGTTGCGGACAGGGGGAATGAAAAACTGTTTTTT
cdr3_aa: CSVADRGNEKLFF

d_call: TRBD1
j_call: TRBJ2-7
clone_size: NA
v_call: TRBV20-1
cdr3_nt: TGCAGTGCTAGAGAACCGGGACAGGGGAACGAGCAGTACTTC
cdr3_aa: CSAREPGQGNEQYF

d_call: NA
j_call: TRBJ2-7
clone_size: NA
v_call: TRBV20-1
cdr3_nt: TGCAGTGCTAGAGCGGTGTCCACCACCTACGAGCAGTACTTC
cdr3_aa: CSARAVSTTYEQYF

d_call: TRBD2
j_call: TRBJ2-3
clone_size: NA
v_call: TRBV7-2
cdr3_nt: TGTGCCAGCAGCCCACGACTAGCGGGAATTACGCAGTATTTT
cdr3_aa: CASSPRLAGITQYF

d_call: NA
j_call: TRBJ1-1
clone_size: few
v_call: TRBV29-1
cdr3_nt: TGCAGCGGGGGAAACCCGAACACTGAAGCTTTCTTT
cdr3_aa: CSGGNPNTEAFF

d_call: TRBD1
j_call: TRBJ2-2
clone_size: once
v_call: TRBV5-1
cdr3_nt: TGCGCCAGCAGCTTGGAGGATAGGACAGGGGCGGACACCGGGGGGCTGTTTTTT
cdr3_aa: CASSLEDRTGADTGGLFF

d_call: TRBD2
j_call: TRBJ2-3
clone_size: few
v_call: TRBV25-1
cdr3_nt: TGTGCCAGCAGTGGCGGGACTAGCGGGAAAGGAGATACGCAGTATTTT
cdr3_aa: CASSGGTSGKGDTQYF

d_call: NA
j_call: TRBJ2-3
clone_size: few
v_call: TRBV20-1
cdr3_nt: TGCAGTGCTGACACTAGGAATTCAGATACGCAGTATTTT
cdr3_aa: CSADTRNSDTQYF

d_call: TRBD1
j_call: TRBJ1-6
clone_size: NA
v_call: TRBV20-1
cdr3_nt: TGCAGTGCTAGAGCATCAGGGGGCCGTTCACCCCTCCACTTT
cdr3_aa: CSARASGGRSPLHF

d_call: TRBD1
j_call: TRBJ2-1
clone_size: NA
v_call: TRBV7-3
cdr3_nt: TGTGCCAGCAGCCCGTGGACAGGGGCTGATGAGCAGTTCTTC
cdr3_aa: CASSPWTGADEQFF

d_call: NA
j_call: TRBJ2-4
clone_size: NA
v_call: TRBV6-6
cdr3_nt: TGTGCCAGCTCAACCAACAGGTTGGAAAACATTCAGTACTTC
cdr3_aa: CASSTNRLENIQYF

d_call: NA
j_call: TRBJ1-2
clone_size: NA
v_call: TRBV5-5
cdr3_nt: TGTGCCAGCAGCTTGACAGTGACTAACTATGGCTACACCTTC
cdr3_aa: CASSLTVTNYGYTF

d_call: TRBD2
j_call: TRBJ2-7
clone_size: NA
v_call: TRBV20-1
cdr3_nt: TGCAGTGCTAATCCGGGACTAGCGGGAAAGGGGTCCTACGAGCAGTACTTC
cdr3_aa: CSANPGLAGKGSYEQYF

d_call: TRBD1
j_call: TRBJ2-3
clone_size: NA
v_call: TRBV4-2
cdr3_nt: TGTGCCAGCAGCCAAGACGGGACAGGGGGTAGTGCAGATACGCAGTATTTT
cdr3_aa: CASSQDGTGGSADTQYF

d_call: NA
j_call: TRBJ1-1
clone_size: few
v_call: TRBV15
cdr3_nt: TGTGCCACCAACCACAGGACAGCGAACACTGAAGCTTTCTTT
cdr3_aa: CATNHRTANTEAFF

d_call: TRBD1
j_call: TRBJ1-1
clone_size: NA
v_call: TRBV7-9
cdr3_nt: TGTGCCAGCAGCTGGGACAGGGTTAACACTGAAGCTTTATTT
cdr3_aa: CASSWDRVNTEALF